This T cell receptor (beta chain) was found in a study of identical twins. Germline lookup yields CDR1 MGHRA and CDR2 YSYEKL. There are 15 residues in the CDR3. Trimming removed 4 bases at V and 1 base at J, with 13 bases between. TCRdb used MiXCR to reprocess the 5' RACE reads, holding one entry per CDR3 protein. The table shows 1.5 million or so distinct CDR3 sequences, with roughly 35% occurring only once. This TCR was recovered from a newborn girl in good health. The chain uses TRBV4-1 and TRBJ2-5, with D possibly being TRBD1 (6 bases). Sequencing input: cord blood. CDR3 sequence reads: CASSPIGTTQETQYF. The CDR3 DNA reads TGCGCCAGCAGCCCAATAGGGACAACCCAAGAGACCCAGTACTTC.